Below, 26 T cell receptor beta chains from the same sample are listed, as sequenced in a study of technical replicates of blood from a handful of donors. The repertoire was sequenced with immunoSEQ multiplex PCR; TCRdb's copy has only in-frame clones and lacks some. Of tens of thousands of clones listed, about 93% are singletons. Source material: PBMCs. All receptors come from a human donor in good health. Some clones in this sample may be carry-over from other donors' samples.

The chain has TRBV5-4 and TRBJ1-3; no definite D call. The CDR3 is made up of 15 amino acids. The V and J ends lost 0 bases and 0 bases respectively, with 7 bases between them. The germline V gene encodes CDR1 SGHNT and CDR2 YYREEE (reference sequence). CDR3 region: CASSLDVSSGNTIYF. CDR3 DNA: TGTGCCAGCAGCTTGGACGTGAGCTCTGGAAACACCATATATTTT.

This chain uses TRBV5-6 with TRBJ1-6, with 7 bases matching TRBD1. Germline V gene data show CDR1 as SGHDT and CDR2 as YYEEEE. V was pared by 4 bases and J by 6 bases, with 7 bases of the junction left unmatched. The CDR3 contains 15 residues. CDR3 in amino acids: CASSRLTGVNSPLHF. The CDR3 bases are TGTGCCAGCAGCCGCCTTACAGGGGTTAATTCACCCCTCCACTTT.

This clone was counted a single time. The chain combines TRBV30 with TRBJ2-1, with D perhaps matching TRBD2 (7 bases). The CDR3 has 12 amino acids. Germline V gene data show CDR1 as GTSNPN and CDR2 as SVGIG (reference sequence). V gave up 6 bases and J gave up 5 bases, with 11 bases separating them. CDR3: CACWGGDNEQFF. The CDR3 DNA sequence: TGTGCCTGCTGGGGGGGCGACAATGAGCAGTTCTTC.

The chain joins TRBV29-1 to TRBJ1-2; TRBD1 matches at 7 bases. CDR3 length: 13 amino acids. Looked up from germline, CDR1 is SQVTM and CDR2 is ANQGSEA. Trimming removed 6 bases from V and 4 bases from J; junction bases left unmatched: 8. The CDR3 DNA is TGCAGCGTAAGCACAGGGGAACGCTATGGCTACACCTTC. It is translated as CSVSTGERYGYTF.

V and J are TRBV5-1 and TRBJ2-4, with D unclear. V shed 4 bases and J shed 8 bases, with 22 bases lying between them. CDR3 length equals 16 residues. Germline CDR1 is SGHRS and CDR2 is YFSETQ. Written as DNA, the CDR3 is TGCGCCAGCAGCCCAGGATCACCACAATTAGGTCACATTCAGTACTTC. Translating gives CASSPGSPQLGHIQYF.

The rearrangement links TRBV4-2 to TRBJ2-7; possibly TRBD2 for D (5 bases). CDR1 LGHNA and CDR2 YNFKEQ come from the germline V gene. The V and J ends lost 3 bases and 3 bases respectively, with 12 bases between them. This CDR3 contains 14 residues. CDR3 nucleotides: TGTGCCAGCAGCCAGACTACAGCGAACTACGAGCAGTACTTC. Translating gives CASSQTTANYEQYF.

This clone was observed a single time. This CDR3 is CASSTSGTDTQYF. The CDR3 coding sequence is TGTGCCAGTAGTACTAGCGGTACAGATACGCAGTATTTT. The chain uses TRBV19 and TRBJ2-3; 7 bases map to TRBD2. The germline CDR1 and CDR2 sequences are LNHDA and SQIVND (reference sequence). Unmatched junction bases numbered 1, after V lost 4 bases and J lost 3 bases. The CDR3 is made up of 13 amino acids.

This clone was detected only once. The J gene is TRBJ2-5, the V gene TRBV5-4; 10 positions match TRBD2. The V segment lost 0 bases and the J segment 2 bases; nucleotides outside the gene matches: 4. CDR1 is SGHNT, CDR2 YYREEE, per germline (reference sequence). The CDR3 totals 16 residues. The CDR3 region is CASSLAQRGGQETQYF. CDR3 bases: TGTGCCAGCAGCTTGGCCCAGCGGGGGGGGCAAGAGACCCAGTACTTC.

V usage is TRBV13 and J usage is TRBJ2-7, with TRBD1 matching 8 bases. This CDR3 is 15 amino acids long. Germline-derived CDR1 and CDR2 are PRHDT and FYEKMQ (reference sequence). Trimming cost V 1 base and J 5 bases; bases outside gene matches: 7. CDR3 DNA: TGTGCCAGCAGCTTAGCCGGACAGGGTATCCACGAGCAGTACTTC. It translates to CASSLAGQGIHEQYF.

The rearrangement links TRBV7-2 to TRBJ1-1, with D unclear. Germline V gene lookup returns CDR1 SGHTA and CDR2 FQGNSA. V was trimmed by 6 bases and J by 3 bases, leaving 17 bases between them. The CDR3 has 15 residues. The CDR3 region has the DNA TGTGCCAGCAGGCCCCCCGGGGTGATGGACACTGAAGCTTTCTTT. Protein sequence: CASRPPGVMDTEAFF.

The chain links TRBV5-4 to TRBJ2-3; 8 nucleotides line up with TRBD2. The CDR3 extends over 15 amino acids. Germline V gene sequence: CDR1 SGHNT, CDR2 YYREEE (reference sequence). The J segment lost 4 bases and the V segment lost 4 bases, leaving 8 bases of the junction unmatched. The CDR3 DNA reads as TGTGCCAGCAGCGGAGAGCGGGAGCGGGCAGATACGCAGTATTTT. Amino acids: CASSGERERADTQYF.

This chain connects TRBV30 to TRBJ1-6; 7 bases match TRBD1. J gave up 10 bases and V 4 bases, and 10 bases lay outside the gene matches. The CDR3 consists of 14 residues. CDR1 is GTSNPN and CDR2 is SVGIG in the germline V gene (reference sequence). CDR3 region: CAWIPGGLGSPLHF. The CDR3 nucleotides are TGTGCCTGGATACCAGGGGGGCTGGGGTCACCCCTCCACTTT.

V is TRBV9 and J is TRBJ2-1; 7 bases align to TRBD2. Germline loops: CDR1 SGDLS, CDR2 YYNGEE. The CDR3 has 13 amino acids. With V trimmed by 7 bases and J by 3 bases, 4 bases remained unmatched. CDR3 sequence: CASQGTNYNEQFF. For the CDR3, the DNA is TGTGCCAGCCAAGGGACTAACTACAATGAGCAGTTCTTC.

The chain uses TRBV6-6 and TRBJ1-5, with no clear D. Germline V CDR1 and CDR2: MNHNY, SVGAGI (reference sequence). Trimming removed 7 bases from V and 6 bases from J, with 10 bases in between. CDR3 length: 12 residues. This CDR3 is CASTLEGQPQHF. CDR3 nucleotide sequence: TGTGCCAGCACTTTAGAGGGTCAGCCCCAGCATTTT.

The gene calls are TRBV25-1 and TRBJ1-2; D is uncertain. The CDR3 sequence is 16 residues long. V gave up 0 bases and J gave up 1 base, with 12 bases separating them. CDR1 and CDR2 (germline): MGHDK, SYGVNS. This CDR3 is CASSEYRTELNYGYTF. The CDR3 DNA is TGTGCCAGCAGTGAATATCGAACAGAACTTAACTATGGCTACACCTTC.

The rearrangement joins TRBV4-1 to TRBJ2-1, with 9 bases matching TRBD2. The V segment lost 1 base and the J segment 7 bases; nucleotides outside the gene matches: 8. CDR1 is MGHRA, CDR2 YSYEKL, per germline. CDR3 size: 16 residues. CDR3 DNA: TGCGCCAGCAGCCAAGCGGGCGGGAGGGCCAGGAATGAGCAGTTCTTC. This translates into CASSQAGGRARNEQFF.

The rearrangement links TRBV7-9 to TRBJ1-1, with TRBD1 matching over 7 bases. The V gene end was trimmed by 5 bases and the J gene end by 0 bases; junction bases not matched to a gene: 3. The CDR3 is 14 amino acids. CDR1 is SEHNR and CDR2 is FQNEAQ in the germline V gene (reference sequence). Written as DNA, the CDR3 is TGTGCCAGCAGCACCGGACAGGTGAACACTGAAGCTTTCTTT. Its protein is CASSTGQVNTEAFF.

This clone showed up just once. This rearrangement joins TRBV11-2 to TRBJ2-1; D possibly corresponds to TRBD2 (6 bases). This CDR3 spans 14 amino acids. The germline gives CDR1 SGHAT, CDR2 FQNNGV. The V gene lost 7 bases and the J gene lost 5 bases, with 15 bases spanning the gap. The CDR3: CASNRDLKNNEQFF. CDR3 sequence (DNA): TGTGCCAGCAACCGGGACTTAAAAAACAATGAGCAGTTCTTC. The full variable domain, its missing parts supplied by reference TRBV11-2 and TRBJ2-1, is EAGVAQSPRYKIIEKRQSVAFWCNPISGHATLYWYQQILGQGPKLLIQFQNNGVVDDSQLPKDRFSAERLKGVDSTLKIQPAKLEDSAVYLCASNRDLKNNEQFFGPGTRLTVL.

This clone came up once. The chain carries TRBV6-5 and TRBJ1-2; maybe TRBD1 (6 bases). Germline lookup yields CDR1 MNHEY and CDR2 SVGAGI. V was clipped by 0 bases and J by 8 bases, with 16 bases between them. The CDR3 is 15 amino acids. CDR3: CASSYSSGTSLGYTF. The CDR3 DNA sequence: TGTGCCAGCAGTTACTCTTCGGGGACATCGTTAGGCTACACCTTC.

This clone has only one observation. This chain joins TRBV30 and TRBJ1-5, with D uncertain. The germline gives CDR1 GTSNPN, CDR2 SVGIG (reference sequence). This CDR3 spans 15 amino acids. Trimming cost V 3 bases and J 6 bases, with 18 bases left between them. CDR3 sequence reads: CAWRPPGGPTQPQHF. The DNA of the CDR3 is TGTGCCTGGAGGCCCCCCGGAGGGCCTACTCAGCCCCAGCATTTT.

The V call is TRBV5-1, the J call TRBJ2-7; possible D gene TRBD2, 6 bases. Trimming removed 3 bases from V and 5 bases from J, with 12 bases in between. Germline V gives CDR1 SGHRS, CDR2 YFSETQ. The CDR3 sequence is 13 residues long. The DNA of the CDR3 is TGCGCCAGCAGCTGGGGGGACTGGGACGAGCAGTACTTC. Translating gives CASSWGDWDEQYF.

This chain uses TRBV7-6 with TRBJ2-1, with 10 bases identical to TRBD2. The germline V gene has CDR1 SGHVS and CDR2 FNYEAQ. V lost 3 bases and J lost 7; bases outside the gene matches: 6. This CDR3 has 15 amino acids. DNA for the CDR3: TGTGCCAGCAGCTTGGCTAGCGGGAGCGGGAATGAGCAGTTCTTC. It encodes CASSLASGSGNEQFF.

The gene calls are TRBV5-1 and TRBJ1-1; possibly TRBD1 for D (6 bases). Trimming left V 4 bases short and J 8 bases short, with 21 bases between. The CDR3 is made up of 15 amino acids. Looked up from germline, CDR1 is SGHRS and CDR2 is YFSETQ. CDR3: CASSGGGRVHSEAFF. For the CDR3, the DNA is TGCGCCAGCAGCGGGGGGGGCAGGGTACACTCGGAAGCTTTCTTT. Variable domain in full (rest from reference TRBV5-1 and TRBJ1-1): KAGVTQTPRYLIKTRGQQVTLSCSPISGHRSVSWYQQTPGQGLQFLFEYFSETQRNKGNFPGRFSGRQFSNSRSEMNVSTLELGDSALYLCASSGGGRVHSEAFFGQGTRLTVV.

The gene calls are TRBV2 and TRBJ2-7; 13 nucleotides line up with TRBD2. The trim removed 4 bases at V and 0 bases at J, leaving 0 bases unmatched. The CDR3 has 15 residues. The germline V gene encodes CDR1 SNHLY and CDR2 FYNNEI. As DNA, the CDR3 is TGTGCCAGCAGTGGGACTAGCGGGAGCTCCTACGAGCAGTACTTC. This translates into CASSGTSGSSYEQYF. Variable domain in full (rest from reference TRBV2 and TRBJ2-7): EPEVTQTPSHQVTQMGQEVILRCVPISNHLYFYWYRQILGQKVEFLVSFYNNEISEKSEIFDDQFSVERPDGSNFTLKIRSTKLEDSAMYFCASSGTSGSSYEQYFGPGTRLTVT.

This rearrangement joins TRBV14 to TRBJ1-2; TRBD1 aligns across 7 bases. There are 17 residues in the CDR3. Losses at the gene ends were 4 bases for V and 0 bases for J; bases not matched to a gene: 11. CDR1 is SGHDN and CDR2 is FVKESK in the germline V gene. The CDR3 region has the DNA TGTGCCAGCAGCCGGAACAGAGCGGACAGGCCTAACTATGGCTACACCTTC. Amino acids: CASSRNRADRPNYGYTF.

This rearrangement joins TRBV23-1 to TRBJ2-7; 10 bases are shared with TRBD1. TRBV23-1 is assigned to the ORF class and has an uncertain function. The V segment lost 1 base and the J segment 1 base; nucleotides outside the gene matches: 10. The CDR3 runs 18 residues. The CDR3 protein is CASSQFGVDRGLSYEQYF. The CDR3, as DNA: TGCGCCAGCAGTCAATTCGGAGTAGACAGGGGGCTTTCCTACGAGCAGTACTTC.